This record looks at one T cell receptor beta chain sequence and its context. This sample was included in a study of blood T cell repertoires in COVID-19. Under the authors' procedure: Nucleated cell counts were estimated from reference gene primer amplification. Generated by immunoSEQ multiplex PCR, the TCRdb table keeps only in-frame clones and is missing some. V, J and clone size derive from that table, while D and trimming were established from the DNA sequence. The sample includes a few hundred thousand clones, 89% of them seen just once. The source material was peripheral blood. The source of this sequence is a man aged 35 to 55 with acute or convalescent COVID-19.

CDR3 bases: TGTGCCAGCAGCAGGGGGTTCACCGGGGAGCTGTTTTTT. Protein product: CASSRGFTGELFF. The chain has TRBV11-2 and TRBJ2-2; the D gene is possibly TRBD1 (6 bases). This CDR3 is built from 13 residues. The germline V gene has CDR1 SGHAT and CDR2 FQNNGV. The germline V and J ends were trimmed by 5 bases and 4 bases, with 8 bases remaining between them.